These T cell receptor beta chains were read from a single sample in a study of cytomegalovirus exposure and HLA in healthy donors. Only in-frame clones appear in the TCRdb table, and some are missing; sequencing was by immunoSEQ multiplex PCR. The sample shows 160,000 or so clones, roughly 86% of them seen only once. The specimen was PBMCs. These receptors originate from a man younger than 30 in good health and CMV-seropositive. Both conserved end residues are part of each CDR3. D genes are given only for firm matches. Size values are once, few and many counts, or a class for expanded clones, and some rows have none.

TRBV7-3,TRBJ2-2,14,.,.,CASSLDSRPGELFF,TGTGCCAGCAGCTTAGATTCGCGCCCCGGGGAGCTGTTTTTT
TRBV11-3,TRBJ2-3,15,.,TRBD1,CASSSITGGADTQYF,TGTGCCAGCAGCTCCATCACAGGGGGCGCAGATACGCAGTATTTT
TRBV5-1,TRBJ1-2,13,.,TRBD1,CASRLGQDGGYTF,TGCGCCAGCAGACTGGGACAGGACGGAGGCTACACCTTC
TRBV11-3,TRBJ2-1,15,.,TRBD2,CASSLVSGGENEQFF,TGTGCCAGCAGCTTAGTTAGCGGGGGGGAAAATGAGCAGTTCTTC
TRBV5-6,TRBJ2-1,15,.,TRBD2,CASSFGLAGENEQFF,TGTGCCAGCAGCTTTGGACTAGCGGGGGAGAATGAGCAGTTCTTC
TRBV5-8,TRBJ2-3,16,.,.,CASAQGTAGPTDTQYF,TGTGCCAGCGCCCAGGGAACGGCAGGCCCCACAGATACGCAGTATTTT
TRBV6-5,TRBJ2-2,16,.,TRBD1,CASSYSRTGGSGELFF,TGTGCCAGCAGTTACTCCCGGACAGGGGGCTCCGGGGAGCTGTTTTTT
TRBV5-6,TRBJ2-4,11,.,.,CASSLGGVKVF,TGTGCCAGCAGCTTAGGAGGGGTTAAGGTCTTC
TRBV20-1,TRBJ2-1,11,.,.,CSAPGRNEQFF,TGCAGTGCTCCAGGGCGCAATGAGCAGTTCTTC
TRBV28,TRBJ1-1,14,.,.,CASSISGQDTEAFF,TGTGCCAGCAGTATAAGTGGGCAGGACACTGAAGCTTTCTTT
TRBV6-5,TRBJ2-7,15,.,TRBD1,CASSYGYRGSYEQYF,TGTGCCAGCAGTTACGGTTACAGGGGGTCCTACGAGCAGTACTTC
TRBV19,TRBJ2-2,17,.,TRBD2,CASSTEASGKITGELFF,TGTGCCAGTAGTACGGAGGCTAGCGGGAAAATCACCGGGGAGCTGTTTTTT
TRBV5-6,TRBJ1-1,17,.,.,CASSLRLAGQGGTEAFF,TGTGCCAGCAGCCTACGACTCGCCGGGCAAGGGGGCACTGAAGCTTTCTTT
TRBV7-2,TRBJ2-3,14,.,.,CASGSGPISDTQYF,TGTGCCAGCGGGAGCGGGCCCATTTCAGATACGCAGTATTTT
TRBV30,TRBJ1-6,14,.,.,CAWSAGILGSPLHF,TGTGCCTGGAGTGCCGGGATACTTGGTTCACCCCTCCACTTT
TRBV7-8,TRBJ2-7,14,.,TRBD1,CASSWVQGAGEQYF,TGTGCCAGCAGCTGGGTACAGGGGGCAGGCGAGCAGTACTTC
TRBV5-6,TRBJ2-4,13,.,.,CASSQRDRDIQYF,TGTGCCAGCAGCCAGAGGGATCGGGACATTCAGTACTTC
TRBV18,TRBJ1-1,17,.,.,CASSPSSGRGGNTEAFF,TGTGCCAGCTCACCATCATCAGGACGCGGGGGGAACACTGAAGCTTTCTTT
TRBV1,TRBJ2-2,18,.,.,CTSSQDSGGARGPGELFF,TGCACCAGCAGCCAAGATAGCGGGGGGGCCAGAGGTCCCGGGGAGCTGTTTTTT
TRBV7-3,TRBJ2-1,13,.,.,CASSRDSYNEQFF,TGTGCCAGCAGCAGAGATTCCTACAATGAGCAGTTCTTC
TRBV2,TRBJ2-7,15,.,.,CASSEAGRGSYEQYF,TGTGCCAGCAGTGAAGCGGGCCGGGGCTCCTACGAGCAGTACTTC
TRBV27,TRBJ1-1,14,.,TRBD1,CASTRDRGLSEAFF,TGTGCCAGCACCAGGGACAGGGGTCTCTCTGAAGCTTTCTTT
TRBV19,TRBJ2-4,11,once,.,CASSSRDIQYF,TGTGCCAGTAGTAGCAGGGACATTCAGTACTTC
TRBV6-5,TRBJ1-6,15,.,.,CASSYQGYYNSPLHF,TGTGCCAGCAGTTACCAGGGGTACTATAATTCACCCCTCCACTTT
TRBV9,TRBJ2-7,16,.,TRBD1,CASSDPRDRADYEQYF,TGTGCCAGCAGCGATCCCCGGGACAGGGCGGACTACGAGCAGTACTTC
TRBV15,TRBJ2-2,14,.,TRBD1,CATSGRTGAGELFF,TGTGCCACCAGCGGACGGACAGGGGCCGGGGAGCTGTTTTTT
TRBV27,TRBJ1-5,15,.,.,CASSLSTYSNQPQHF,TGTGCCAGCAGTTTATCGACTTATAGCAATCAGCCCCAGCATTTT
TRBV11-2,TRBJ2-5,17,.,TRBD1,CASSLGIGTGPQLTQYF,TGTGCCAGCAGCTTAGGGATTGGGACAGGGCCCCAGTTGACCCAGTACTTC
TRBV5-5,TRBJ2-7,13,.,.,CASSPQVSYEQYF,TGTGCCAGCAGCCCGCAGGTCTCCTACGAGCAGTACTTC